The 9 T cell receptor beta chains below were found in one sample sequenced in a study of shared clonotypes between healthy human individuals (dated by TCRdb to about 2020). CD8 naive samples were CD45RO-negative cells positively selected for CCR7, giving a CD45RA+CCR7+ population that excluded TemRA cells. To prepare the library, the immunoSEQ multiplex PCR assay was applied. This immuneACCESS table, as held by TCRdb, lists in-frame sequences with V and J called but not all clones. Of the missing ones, under half trace to an unresolved V gene in checked studies; the others have no known cause. Counted in this sample were millions of clones; approximately 94% of them appeared once. The ten largest clones add up to roughly 1% of the sample. Sequencing input: naive CD8+ T cells sorted from blood. The cell subset or site label, read with the paper, signifies: CD45RA+CCR7+. Every receptor here comes from a young man in good health.

V and J are TRBV19 and TRBJ2-1, with TRBD2 matching 12 bases. V lost 3 bases to trimming and J lost 1 base; unmatched junction nucleotides: 4. This CDR3 comprises 17 residues. From germline, CDR1 is LNHDA and CDR2 SQIVND (reference sequence). This chain's CDR3 is CASSILGTSGSYNEQFF. The CDR3 bases are TGTGCCAGTAGTATCCTTGGGACTAGCGGGTCCTACAATGAGCAGTTCTTC.

On this clone itself: Other nucleotide sequences from this sample produce the same CDR3. The CDR3 sequence: CASRSGSSYEQYF. CDR3 bases: TGTGCCAGCAGGTCTGGTTCCTCCTACGAGCAGTACTTC. The V and J genes are TRBV28 and TRBJ2-7; D is undetermined. Per the germline V gene, CDR1 is MDHEN and CDR2 is SYDVKM. The V end was cut by 6 bases, the J end by 0 bases, with 9 bases between. This CDR3 comprises 13 residues.

The rearrangement links TRBV10-2 to TRBJ1-2; D gene ambiguous. The CDR3 has 14 amino acids. The V and J ends lost 4 bases and 0 bases respectively, with 9 bases between them. Germline V gene sequence: CDR1 WSHSY, CDR2 SAAADI. The CDR3 nucleotides are TGCGCCAGCAGTGCCACAGCGTCTAACTATGGCTACACCTTC. This encodes CASSATASNYGYTF.

The gene calls are TRBV2 and TRBJ2-3, with 7 bases matching TRBD1. The CDR3 runs to 13 residues. V shed 10 bases and J 2 bases; nucleotides not matched to a gene: 6. The germline V gene encodes CDR1 SNHLY and CDR2 FYNNEI. The CDR3 region has the DNA TGTGCCACAGGGGGACAGAACACAGATACGCAGTATTTT. It is translated as CATGGQNTDTQYF.

The V and J genes are TRBV6-5 and TRBJ2-3; D is perhaps TRBD2 (6 bases). V was trimmed by 6 bases and J by 0 bases, leaving 13 bases between them. The CDR3 length is 15 residues. Germline V lookup: CDR1 MNHEY, CDR2 SVGAGI. This chain's CDR3 is CASSAGTLSTDTQYF. The CDR3 nucleotides read TGTGCCAGCAGCGCCGGGACTCTAAGCACAGATACGCAGTATTTT.

The CDR3 protein is CASSFAKSSEDDEQFF. The DNA of the CDR3 is TGTGCCAGCAGCTTTGCGAAGAGTTCCGAGGACGATGAGCAGTTCTTC. The chain employs TRBV7-2 and TRBJ2-1; D unclear. Trimming took 3 bases from V and 8 from J, leaving 20 bases between them. The CDR3 loop spans 16 amino acids. Germline V CDR1 and CDR2: SGHTA, FQGNSA.

V is TRBV6-5 and J is TRBJ2-7; a possible D gene is TRBD1 (7 bases). From germline, CDR1 is MNHEY and CDR2 SVGAGI. Between the trimmed V and J ends, which lost 6 bases and 5 bases, there was a span of 17 bases. The CDR3 covers 14 residues. The CDR3 loop reads CASRLFGGGDEQYF. CDR3 bases: TGTGCCAGCAGATTATTTGGAGGGGGCGACGAGCAGTACTTC.

V gene TRBV5-1 combines with J gene TRBJ2-2, with D possibly being TRBD2 (6 bases). The germline gives CDR1 SGHRS, CDR2 YFSETQ. This CDR3 contains 19 residues. The V gene lost 1 base and the J gene lost 6 bases, with 25 bases spanning the gap. In nucleotides, the CDR3 is TGCGCCAGCAGCTTGACACCGGGGACTCTAAATATCCGGTCCGGGGAGCTGTTTTTT. This encodes CASSLTPGTLNIRSGELFF. The whole variable domain, remainder taken from reference TRBV5-1 and TRBJ2-2, is KAGVTQTPRYLIKTRGQQVTLSCSPISGHRSVSWYQQTPGQGLQFLFEYFSETQRNKGNFPGRFSGRQFSNSRSEMNVSTLELGDSALYLCASSLTPGTLNIRSGELFFGEGSRLTVL.

The chain couples TRBV7-8 to TRBJ2-3, with 12 nucleotides matching TRBD2. The CDR3 has 15 amino acids. Trimming cost V 3 bases and J 6 bases; bases outside gene matches: 4. Germline values: CDR1 SGHVS, CDR2 FQNEAQ. The CDR3 nucleotides are TGTGCCAGCAGCTTTACTAGCGGGGGGTGGGATACGCAGTATTTT. Its protein product is CASSFTSGGWDTQYF.